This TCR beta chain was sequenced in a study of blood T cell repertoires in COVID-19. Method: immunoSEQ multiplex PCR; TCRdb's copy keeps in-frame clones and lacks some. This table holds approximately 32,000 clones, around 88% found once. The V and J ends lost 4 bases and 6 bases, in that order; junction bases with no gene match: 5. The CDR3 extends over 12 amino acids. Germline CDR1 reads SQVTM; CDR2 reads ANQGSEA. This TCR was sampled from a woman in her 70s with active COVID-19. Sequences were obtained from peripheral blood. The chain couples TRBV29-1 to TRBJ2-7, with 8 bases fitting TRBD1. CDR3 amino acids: CSVGETGVEQYF. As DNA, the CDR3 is TGCAGCGTTGGGGAGACAGGGGTCGAGCAGTACTTC.